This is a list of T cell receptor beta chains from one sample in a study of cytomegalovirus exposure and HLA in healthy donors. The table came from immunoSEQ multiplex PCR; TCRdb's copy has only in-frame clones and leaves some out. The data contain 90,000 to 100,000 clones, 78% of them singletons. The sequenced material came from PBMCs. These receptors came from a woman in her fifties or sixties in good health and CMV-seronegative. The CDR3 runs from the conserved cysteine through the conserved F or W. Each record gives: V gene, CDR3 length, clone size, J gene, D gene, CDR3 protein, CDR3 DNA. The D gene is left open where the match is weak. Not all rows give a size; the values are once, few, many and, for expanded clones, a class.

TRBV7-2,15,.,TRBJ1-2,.,CATLGAPYTNYGYTF,TGTGCCACCTTGGGGGCGCCCTACACTAACTATGGCTACACCTTC
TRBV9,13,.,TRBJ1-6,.,CASSGGVNSPLHF,TGTGCCAGCAGCGGCGGGGTGAATTCACCCCTCCACTTT
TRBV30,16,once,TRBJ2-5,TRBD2,CAWSVHSGRFQETQYF,TGTGCCTGGAGTGTACATAGCGGGAGATTTCAAGAGACCCAGTACTTC
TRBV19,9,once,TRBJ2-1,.,CASPPEQFF,TGTGCCAGTCCTCCTGAGCAGTTCTTC
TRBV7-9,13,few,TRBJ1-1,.,CASSAQAGTEAFF,TGTGCCAGCAGCGCGCAGGCGGGCACTGAAGCTTTCTTT
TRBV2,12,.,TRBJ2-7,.,CASSILGEQQYF,TGTGCCAGCAGTATTCTTGGGGAGCAGCAGTACTTC
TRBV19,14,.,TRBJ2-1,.,CASSIAGSYNEQFF,TGTGCCAGTAGTATAGCGGGTAGTTACAATGAGCAGTTCTTC
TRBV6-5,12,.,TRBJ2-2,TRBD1,CASTQGSGELFF,TGTGCCAGCACACAGGGGTCCGGGGAGCTGTTTTTT
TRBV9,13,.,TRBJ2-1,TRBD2,CASRGGSQNEQFF,TGTGCCAGCAGGGGCGGGAGCCAGAATGAGCAGTTCTTC
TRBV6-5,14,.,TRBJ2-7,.,CASSPGGMSYEQYF,TGTGCCAGCAGTCCGGGTGGTATGAGCTACGAGCAGTACTTC
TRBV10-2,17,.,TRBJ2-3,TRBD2,CASSDPGLAGSTDTQYF,TGCGCCAGCAGTGACCCTGGACTAGCGGGTAGCACAGATACGCAGTATTTT
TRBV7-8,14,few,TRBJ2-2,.,CASSSRVSTGELFF,TGTGCCAGCAGCTCCCGGGTCTCCACCGGGGAGCTGTTTTTT
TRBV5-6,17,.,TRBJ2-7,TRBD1,CASSPGTGPGTLYEQYF,TGTGCCAGCAGCCCAGGGACAGGGCCGGGGACACTCTACGAGCAGTACTTC
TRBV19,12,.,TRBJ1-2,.,CASSTLPYGYTF,TGTGCCAGTAGTACTCTACCCTATGGCTACACCTTC
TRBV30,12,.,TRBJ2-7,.,CAWGGVSYEQYF,TGTGCCTGGGGAGGGGTCTCCTACGAGCAGTACTTC
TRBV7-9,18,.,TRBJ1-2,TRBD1,CASSGAASGTGGIYGYTF,TGTGCCAGCAGCGGAGCCGCCTCCGGGACAGGGGGCATCTATGGCTACACCTTC
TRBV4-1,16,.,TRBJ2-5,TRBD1,CASSQGTGGTQETQYF,TGCGCCAGCAGCCAAGGGACAGGGGGCACACAAGAGACCCAGTACTTC
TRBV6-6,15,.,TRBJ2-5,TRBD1,CASSSGTGFQETQYF,TGTGCCAGCAGTTCAGGGACAGGGTTCCAAGAGACCCAGTACTTC
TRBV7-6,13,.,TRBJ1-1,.,CASSETRTTEAFF,TGTGCCAGCAGCGAGACTCGGACTACTGAAGCTTTCTTT
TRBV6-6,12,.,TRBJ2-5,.,CASRGDQETQYF,TGTGCCAGCAGAGGAGACCAAGAGACCCAGTACTTC
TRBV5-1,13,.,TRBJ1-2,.,CASSSTENYGYTF,TGCGCCAGCAGCAGCACAGAGAACTATGGCTACACCTTC
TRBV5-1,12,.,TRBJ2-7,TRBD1,CASSYTGDEQYF,TGCGCCAGCAGCTATACAGGGGACGAGCAGTACTTC
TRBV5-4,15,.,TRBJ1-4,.,CASSLDPGDNEKLFF,TGTGCCAGCAGCTTGGACCCGGGAGACAATGAAAAACTGTTTTTT
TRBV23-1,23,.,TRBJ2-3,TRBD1,CASTLRGPSHESRYTSSTDTQYF,TGCGCCAGCACCCTGAGGGGGCCCTCCCACGAGAGCCGCTACACCTCTAGCACAGATACGCAGTATTTT
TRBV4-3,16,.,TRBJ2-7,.,CASSQEFQVDANEQYF,TGCGCCAGCAGCCAAGAATTTCAGGTTGATGCTAACGAGCAGTACTTC
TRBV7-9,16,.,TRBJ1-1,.,CASSLSPGSMNTEAFF,TGTGCCAGCAGCTTAAGTCCCGGGTCAATGAACACTGAAGCTTTCTTT
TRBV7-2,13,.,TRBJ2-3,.,CASSWRDTDTQYF,TGTGCCAGCAGCTGGCGGGACACAGATACGCAGTATTTT
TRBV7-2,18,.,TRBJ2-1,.,CASSLARLGVFTYNEQFF,TGTGCCAGCAGCTTAGCGAGGTTAGGGGTCTTCACCTACAATGAGCAGTTCTTC
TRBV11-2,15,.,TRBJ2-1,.,CASSPTSGFYNEQFF,TGTGCCAGCAGCCCGACCTCAGGCTTTTACAATGAGCAGTTCTTC
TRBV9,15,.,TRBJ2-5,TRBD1,CASSSGDRGQETQYF,TGTGCCAGCAGCAGCGGGGACAGGGGCCAAGAGACCCAGTACTTC
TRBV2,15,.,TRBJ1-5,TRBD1,CASSQGTGSNQPQHF,TGTGCCAGCAGTCAGGGGACAGGGTCCAATCAGCCCCAGCATTTT
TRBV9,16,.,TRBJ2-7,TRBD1,CASSVGVGQGKYEQYF,TGTGCCAGCAGCGTGGGAGTGGGACAGGGGAAATACGAGCAGTACTTC
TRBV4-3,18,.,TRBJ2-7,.,CASSQEMGLALGSYEQYF,TGCGCCAGCAGCCAAGAGATGGGGCTAGCGTTGGGTTCCTACGAGCAGTACTTC